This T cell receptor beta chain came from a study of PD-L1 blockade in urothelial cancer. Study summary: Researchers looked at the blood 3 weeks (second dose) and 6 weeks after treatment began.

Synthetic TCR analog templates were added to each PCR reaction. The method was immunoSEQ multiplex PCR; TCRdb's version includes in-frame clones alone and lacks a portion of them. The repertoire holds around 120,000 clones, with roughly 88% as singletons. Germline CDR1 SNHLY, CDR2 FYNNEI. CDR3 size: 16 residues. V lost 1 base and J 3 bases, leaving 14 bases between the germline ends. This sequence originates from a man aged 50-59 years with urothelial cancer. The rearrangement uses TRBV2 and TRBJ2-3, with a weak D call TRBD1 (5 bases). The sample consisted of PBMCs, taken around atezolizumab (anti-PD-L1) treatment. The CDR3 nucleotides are TGTGCCAGCAGTGAAGTACCAGGGTTGGGGACAGATACGCAGTATTTT. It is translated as CASSEVPGLGTDTQYF.